The rows below give T cell receptor beta chains drawn from one sample of a study of shared T cell receptors in the human thymus. TCRdb's copy holds only in-frame clones and misses some; the assay was immunoSEQ multiplex PCR. The sample has hundreds of thousands of clones, 88% seen once. The sample was also linked to a second study, of human thymus T cells.

The specimen was thymocytes. The source is a boy under three years old with a congenital heart defect. Each CDR3 is given with its conserved first and last residue. Fields, in order: J gene, clone size, D gene, V gene, CDR3 DNA, CDR3 protein. The D gene is left open where the match is weak. Size tells how often a clone was seen (once, few, many) or the class of an expanded clone, and some rows leave it out.

J: TRBJ2-3; size: once; D: .; V: TRBV10-1; DNA: TGCGCCAGCAGTGACCCGAGGGCAGATACGCAGTATTTT; CDR3: CASSDPRADTQYF
J: TRBJ2-7; size: .; D: TRBD1; V: TRBV7-8; DNA: TGTGCCAGCAGCTCCACCCGAATAATCCGGGACAGGACCCACCCCTACGAGCAGTACTTC; CDR3: CASSSTRIIRDRTHPYEQYF
J: TRBJ2-7; size: .; D: .; V: TRBV2; DNA: TGTGCCAGCAGTATAGTAACTACCTACGAGCAGTACTTC; CDR3: CASSIVTTYEQYF
J: TRBJ2-1; size: .; D: .; V: TRBV5-1; DNA: TGCGCCAGCAGCTTGGGAGACTCGAGCTCCTACAATGAGCAGTTCTTC; CDR3: CASSLGDSSSYNEQFF
J: TRBJ2-2; size: .; D: TRBD1; V: TRBV5-1; DNA: TGCGCCAGCAGCTTGGTAGGGACAGGGACCACCGGGGAGCTGTTTTTT; CDR3: CASSLVGTGTTGELFF
J: TRBJ2-1; size: .; D: .; V: TRBV14; DNA: TGTGCCAGCAGCCAGGTTTGGCGGAATGAGCAGTTCTTC; CDR3: CASSQVWRNEQFF
J: TRBJ2-3; size: .; D: .; V: TRBV7-9; DNA: TGTGCCAGCAGCCCAAGTCATAGTAGCACAGATACGCAGTATTTT; CDR3: CASSPSHSSTDTQYF
J: TRBJ2-7; size: .; D: .; V: TRBV28; DNA: TGTGCCAGCAGTCCCAGGGATTCCCAATACGAGCAGTACTTC; CDR3: CASSPRDSQYEQYF
J: TRBJ2-6; size: few; D: .; V: TRBV29-1; DNA: TGCAGCGTTTTTCGCTCTGGGGCCAACGTCCTGACTTTC; CDR3: CSVFRSGANVLTF
J: TRBJ2-3; size: .; D: .; V: TRBV30; DNA: TGTGCCTGGAGTGTGACGGGTCCTCAGGATACGCAGTATTTT; CDR3: CAWSVTGPQDTQYF
J: TRBJ2-5; size: .; D: .; V: TRBV7-9; DNA: TGTGCCAGCAGCTTAGGGAGGGAAAGCCAAGAGACCCAGTACTTC; CDR3: CASSLGRESQETQYF
J: TRBJ2-2; size: once; D: .; V: TRBV5-1; DNA: TGCGCCAGCAGCTTGGTCGGGATGGGGACCGGGGAGCTGTTTTTT; CDR3: CASSLVGMGTGELFF
J: TRBJ2-5; size: .; D: TRBD2; V: TRBV15; DNA: TGTGCCACCAGCAGAGATCCAGGGAGGGCAGAGACCCAGTACTTC; CDR3: CATSRDPGRAETQYF
J: TRBJ2-1; size: .; D: TRBD2; V: TRBV7-2; DNA: TGTGCCAGCAGCTTACGCAGGACTAGCGGGAGAGATGAGCAGTTCTTC; CDR3: CASSLRRTSGRDEQFF
J: TRBJ2-2; size: .; D: TRBD1; V: TRBV5-1; DNA: TGCGCCAGCACGGGGACAGGGCACACCGGGGAGCTGTTTTTT; CDR3: CASTGTGHTGELFF
J: TRBJ2-5; size: .; D: .; V: TRBV19; DNA: TGTGCCAGTAGTCCCAGGGGTTTCGAGACCCAGTACTTC; CDR3: CASSPRGFETQYF
J: TRBJ2-7; size: .; D: TRBD1; V: TRBV28; DNA: TGTGCCAGCAGTCCTCGGACAGGGGCCTACGAGCAGTACTTC; CDR3: CASSPRTGAYEQYF
J: TRBJ1-1; size: .; D: .; V: TRBV20-1; DNA: TGCAGAGGGTACAGGGAAGCTTTCTTT; CDR3: CRGYREAFF
J: TRBJ2-3; size: .; D: TRBD2; V: TRBV5-1; DNA: TGCGCCAGCAGCCGGGGGGTTTCGACCGATACGCAGTATTTT; CDR3: CASSRGVSTDTQYF
J: TRBJ2-1; size: .; D: .; V: TRBV10-3; DNA: TGTGCCATCGGGGGCGAGGGGTCCTACAATGAGCAGTTCTTC; CDR3: CAIGGEGSYNEQFF
J: TRBJ1-5; size: .; D: .; V: TRBV30; DNA: TGTGCCTGGAGTGTACAGGGTAACAATCAGCCCCAGCATTTT; CDR3: CAWSVQGNNQPQHF
J: TRBJ2-1; size: .; D: .; V: TRBV11-3; DNA: TGTGCCAGCAGCCGACGCTGGCCGATCGATCAGAACTATAATGAGCAGTTCTTC; CDR3: CASSRRWPIDQNYNEQFF
J: TRBJ1-1; size: .; D: .; V: TRBV30; DNA: TGTGCCTGGAGTGTAACCCCACCTCAGGGGAACACTGAAGCTTTCTTT; CDR3: CAWSVTPPQGNTEAFF
J: TRBJ2-7; size: .; D: TRBD2; V: TRBV19; DNA: TGTGCCAGTACCCGACGGAGAGCTAGCGGGAGGGTCCCTACCGAGCAGTACTTC; CDR3: CASTRRRASGRVPTEQYF
J: TRBJ2-3; size: .; D: TRBD2; V: TRBV29-1; DNA: TGCAGCGTTCGGCTAGCGGATCGAGCCATCACAGATACGCAGTATTTT; CDR3: CSVRLADRAITDTQYF
J: TRBJ1-1; size: .; D: .; V: TRBV27; DNA: TGTGCCAGCAGTTTATCGTGGGCTAGGGGGACTGAAGCTTTCTTT; CDR3: CASSLSWARGTEAFF
J: TRBJ1-2; size: once; D: TRBD1; V: TRBV28; DNA: TGTGCCATCTCCAGCTCGACAGGGGGCCTAGCTAACTATGGCTACACCTTC; CDR3: CAISSSTGGLANYGYTF